This entry concerns a single T cell receptor (beta chain). As yet, its antigen is unknown. V dropped 0 bases and J dropped 3 bases, with 8 bases sitting between them. The V gene's germline CDR1 is LNHDA and CDR2 SQIVND (reference sequence). The CDR3 length is 14 residues. The data stem from a study of cytomegalovirus exposure and HLA in healthy donors. This PCR relied on a set of 60 Vbeta primers and 13 Jbeta primers. The data were produced by immunoSEQ multiplex PCR, yet TCRdb's version contains in-frame clones alone and is incomplete. The sample has 150,000 to 200,000 clones; 60% to 85% are singletons. Findings of the study overall: Per published accounts, TCR beta sequences correctly predicted the HLA-A and HLA-B alleles of most subjects. As immune exposure information, only CMV serostatus was available. The authors enumerated 180 or so TCR beta chains as linked to cytomegalovirus. Confirmation in vitro established that a few CMV-associated chains were specific for CMV antigens.

The source of this sequence is a man between 18 and 29 years old in good health and CMV-seronegative. Sample: PBMCs. The chain has TRBV19 and TRBJ1-2; D unresolved. The CDR3 nucleotides are TGTGCCAGTAGTATAGATCTACGGGACTATGGCTACACCTTC. The encoded protein is CASSIDLRDYGYTF.